This T cell receptor (beta chain) appears in the sequencing data of a study of low-dose radiotherapy and immunotherapy resistance in tumors. With TRAV- and TRBV-specific primers, first-strand cDNA was made, covering the alpha and beta chains. With a constant-region primer and a V-primer adapter, TCRs were subjected to roughly 18 PCR cycles of amplification. From the reads, TCRdb called clonotypes with MiXCR, one entry per CDR3 protein. The table shows 45,000 to 75,000 distinct CDR3 sequences, with almost 25% occurring only once. V lost 0 bases and J lost 3, with 7 bases in between. Germline V lookup: CDR1 SGHRS, CDR2 YFSETQ. This CDR3 comprises 15 residues. Specified time point: before trial treatment. The therapy administered to donors comprised nivolumab, ipilimumab, aspirin, low-dose cyclophosphamide and low-dose radiotherapy.

This sequence originates from a male donor with prostate cancer. Sequencing used PBMCs, obtained before treatment. This rearrangement joins TRBV5-1 to TRBJ1-6, with no clear D. The CDR3 protein is CASSLDGFYNSPLHF. In nucleotides, the CDR3 is TGCGCCAGCAGCTTGGACGGGTTCTATAATTCACCCCTCCACTTT.